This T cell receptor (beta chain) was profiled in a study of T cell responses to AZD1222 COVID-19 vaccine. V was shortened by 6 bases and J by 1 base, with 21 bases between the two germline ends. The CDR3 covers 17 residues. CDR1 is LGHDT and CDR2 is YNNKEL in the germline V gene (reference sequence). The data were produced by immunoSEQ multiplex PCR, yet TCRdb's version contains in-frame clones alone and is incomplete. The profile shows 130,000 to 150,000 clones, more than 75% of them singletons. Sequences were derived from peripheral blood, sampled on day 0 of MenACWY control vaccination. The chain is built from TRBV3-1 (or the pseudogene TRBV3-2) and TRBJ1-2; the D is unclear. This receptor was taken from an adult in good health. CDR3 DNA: TGTGCCAGCAGACATCAATCATCCTTTAGCTTTAACTATGGCTACACCTTC. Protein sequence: CASRHQSSFSFNYGYTF.